Following are 21 T cell receptor beta chains from one sample sequenced in a study of blood T cell repertoires in COVID-19. Sequencing was performed with immunoSEQ multiplex PCR; in TCRdb, only in-frame clones are kept and a portion is missing. The sample consists of about 320,000 clones, around 90% of them appearing once. Sequences were obtained from PBMCs or T cells enriched from blood (not recorded which). All receptors derive from a man aged 55 to 70 who had recovered from COVID-19.

On this clone: The junction departs from the called germline gene at one end, perhaps through a read error. V usage is TRBV19 and J usage is TRBJ2-7; unclear D gene. CDR3 size: 14 residues. The germline gives CDR1 LNHDA, CDR2 SQIVND (reference sequence). CDR3 sequence (DNA): TGTGCCAGTAGTGTAGACCGAGAGGTTGGCGAGCAGTACTTC. It encodes CASSVDREVGEQYF.

J is TRBJ1-6 and V is TRBV6-1, with D perhaps TRBD1 (6 bases). V was cut by 2 bases and J by 14 bases, with 13 bases left in between. The CDR3 is 13 amino acids. The germline V gene encodes CDR1 MNHNS and CDR2 SASEGT. CDR3 region: CASSETGPATLHF. DNA for the CDR3: TGTGCCAGCAGTGAAACAGGGCCAGCGACCCTCCACTTT.

This clone was observed a single time. The chain couples TRBV5-1 to TRBJ1-6; D is undetermined. The CDR3 covers 14 residues. Trimming removed 0 bases at V and 9 bases at J, with 10 bases between. Germline CDR1 and CDR2: SGHRS and YFSETQ. DNA for the CDR3: TGCGCCAGCAGCTTGGGAGGTGGGAGTTCACCCCTCCACTTT. Residues: CASSLGGGSSPLHF.

This clone was counted between two and nine times. This chain connects TRBV7-6 to TRBJ1-5, with D possibly being TRBD1 (6 bases). The CDR3 is made up of 15 amino acids. Germline lookup yields CDR1 SGHVS and CDR2 FNYEAQ. V was clipped by 6 bases and J by 2 bases, with 14 bases between them. The CDR3: CASSPEQGGNQPQHF. The CDR3 coding sequence is TGTGCCAGCAGTCCGGAACAGGGCGGCAATCAGCCCCAGCATTTT.

J is TRBJ1-2 and V is TRBV25-1, with D unclear. The CDR3 consists of 13 residues. Germline lookup yields CDR1 MGHDK and CDR2 SYGVNS. Trimming left V 3 bases short and J 8 bases short, with 13 bases between. CDR3 sequence (DNA): TGTGCCAGCAGTGACACTTACTTCGTAGGCTACACCTTC. It encodes CASSDTYFVGYTF.

The rearrangement links TRBV10-3 to TRBJ2-7, with 9 bases fitting TRBD1. CDR1 is ENHRY, CDR2 SYGVKD, per germline. Trimming removed 4 bases from V and 2 bases from J; junction bases left unmatched: 3. There are 14 residues in the CDR3. The CDR3 reads CAISAGQGTYEQYF. The CDR3 bases are TGTGCCATCAGTGCGGGACAGGGAACCTACGAGCAGTACTTC.

J is TRBJ2-7 and V is TRBV6-2 or TRBV6-3, with 8 bases lining up with TRBD1. The germline V gene has CDR1 MNHEY and CDR2 SVGEGT. V was clipped by 5 bases and J by 3 bases; unmatched bases: 9. The CDR3 runs to 15 residues. CDR3 residues: CASSRPGTGFYEQYF. CDR3 DNA sequence: TGTGCCAGCAGTCGTCCCGGGACAGGTTTCTACGAGCAGTACTTC.

The chain joins TRBV3-1 (or the pseudogene TRBV3-2) to TRBJ2-1; 12 bases line up with TRBD2. Per germline, CDR1 LGHDT and CDR2 YNNKEL (reference sequence). The CDR3 spans 16 residues. V lost 5 bases to trimming and J lost 4 bases; unmatched junction nucleotides: 6. DNA of the CDR3: TGTGCCAGCAGCACCCTAGCGGGGGGGCTTTACAATGAGCAGTTCTTC. It specifies CASSTLAGGLYNEQFF.

The chain combines TRBV18 with TRBJ2-1; 9 nucleotides align to TRBD1. This CDR3 region has 17 residues. The V gene's germline CDR1 is KGHSH and CDR2 LQKENI. V was clipped by 5 bases and J by 3 bases; unmatched bases: 11. The CDR3 is CASSLQVGTGSYNEQFF. The CDR3 DNA sequence: TGTGCCAGCTCATTACAGGTGGGGACAGGGAGCTACAATGAGCAGTTCTTC.

The rearrangement links TRBV4-2 to TRBJ1-2; D not resolved. Germline CDR1 is LGHNA and CDR2 is YNFKEQ. The CDR3 runs to 15 residues. Trimming removed 1 base from V and 6 bases from J, with 15 bases in between. Here the CDR3 DNA reads TGTGCCAGCAGCCAAGCACGAGGGCCTGGGAATGGCTACACCTTC. Protein sequence: CASSQARGPGNGYTF.

The sample holds one count of this clone. The chain employs TRBV4-1 and TRBJ1-1, with TRBD1 matching over 7 bases. The germline gives CDR1 MGHRA, CDR2 YSYEKL. The CDR3 totals 15 residues. J lost 0 bases, V lost 2 bases, and 3 bases had no gene match. This CDR3 reads CASSQTTGLNTEAFF. As DNA, the CDR3 is TGCGCCAGCAGCCAAACGACAGGGTTGAACACTGAAGCTTTCTTT.

The chain is built from TRBV19 and TRBJ1-4; possible D gene TRBD1, 6 bases. Trimming cost V 7 bases and J 3 bases, with 9 bases left between them. There are 13 residues in the CDR3. Germline loops: CDR1 LNHDA, CDR2 SQIVND (reference sequence). This CDR3 is CASKRTANEKLFF. The DNA of the CDR3 is TGTGCCAGTAAGCGGACAGCTAATGAAAAACTGTTTTTT.

This chain joins TRBV20-1 and TRBJ2-4, with a weak D call TRBD1 (6 bases). The CDR3 runs 15 residues. V was shortened by 3 bases and J by 3 bases, with 15 bases between the two germline ends. CDR1 is DFQATT, CDR2 SNEGSKA, per germline (reference sequence). This chain's CDR3 is CSASRGGRVKNIQYF. The CDR3 DNA reads as TGCAGTGCTAGTCGTGGGGGCAGGGTCAAAAACATTCAGTACTTC.

The V gene is TRBV2, the J gene TRBJ2-3, with 9 bases aligning to TRBD1. CDR1 and CDR2 (germline): SNHLY, FYNNEI. The V segment lost 5 bases and the J segment 4 bases; nucleotides outside the gene matches: 7. CDR3 length: 15 residues. CDR3: CASSSRDRAPDTQYF. CDR3 bases: TGTGCCAGCAGTTCCCGGGACAGGGCCCCAGATACGCAGTATTTT.

The chain carries TRBV7-2 and TRBJ1-2; D remains unclear. The CDR3 spans 15 residues. Germline CDR1 SGHTA, CDR2 FQGNSA. V shed 1 base and J shed 1 base, with 10 bases lying between them. The chain's CDR3 is CASSLDTANNYGYTF. DNA for the CDR3: TGTGCCAGCAGCTTAGATACAGCTAATAACTATGGCTACACCTTC.

This clone appeared a few times. The J gene is TRBJ2-7, the V gene TRBV7-9; 9 bases map to TRBD1. Germline loops: CDR1 SEHNR, CDR2 FQNEAQ (reference sequence). V shed 4 bases and J 4 bases; nucleotides not matched to a gene: 2. The length of the CDR3 is 13 residues. The CDR3 loop is CASSSDRGYEQYF. The DNA of the CDR3 is TGTGCCAGCAGCTCAGACAGGGGGTACGAGCAGTACTTC.

The chain uses TRBV5-7 and TRBJ1-5; weak D call: TRBD1 (6 bases). TRBV5-7 is an open reading frame, and its role is uncertain. The CDR3 has 19 residues. V was trimmed by 2 bases and J by 7 bases, leaving 28 bases between them. The CDR3 spells CASSFRVEKLDRKYQPQHF. The CDR3 bases are TGTGCCAGCAGCTTTAGAGTAGAGAAATTAGACAGGAAATACCAGCCCCAGCATTTT.

The chain couples TRBV2 to TRBJ2-6; 9 bases fit TRBD1. With 0 bases clipped from V and 0 bases from J, the junction kept 6 bases outside the gene matches. This CDR3 is built from 19 residues. Germline CDR1 and CDR2: SNHLY and FYNNEI. CDR3 in amino acids: CASSEAQPGQGSGANVLTF. CDR3 coding DNA: TGTGCCAGCAGTGAAGCACAACCGGGACAGGGCTCTGGGGCCAACGTCCTGACTTTC.

The chain combines TRBV5-1 with TRBJ1-1, with D maybe TRBD1 (6 bases). CDR1 SGHRS and CDR2 YFSETQ come from the germline V gene. V was trimmed by 6 bases and J by 5 bases, leaving 14 bases between them. The CDR3 consists of 13 residues. CDR3 nucleotides: TGCGCCAGCACCACCAACAGGGAGACTGAAGCTTTCTTT. It codes for CASTTNRETEAFF.

The rearrangement joins TRBV6-5 to TRBJ2-3, with TRBD2 identical over 7 bases. CDR3 length equals 13 residues. Germline loops: CDR1 MNHEY, CDR2 SVGAGI. Trimming cost V 6 bases and J 7 bases; bases outside gene matches: 7. The DNA for the CDR3 is TGTGCCAGCAGCCCCGGGACTACAAATACGCAGTATTTT. This translates into CASSPGTTNTQYF.

DNA for the CDR3: TGTGCCAGCAGTTACGATATTACTGGTACTGAAGCTTTCTTT. Protein: CASSYDITGTEAFF. This chain joins TRBV6-5 and TRBJ1-1; D gene unclear. CDR1 and CDR2 (germline): MNHEY, SVGAGI. The CDR3 totals 14 residues. V was pared by 2 bases and J by 5 bases, with 12 bases between.